These 13 T cell receptor beta chains came from one sample sequenced in a study of blood T cell repertoires in COVID-19. Sequencing used immunoSEQ multiplex PCR; TCRdb keeps in-frame clones, though not all of them. The sample holds hundreds of thousands of clones, about 85% seen once. The specimen was PBMCs or T cells enriched from blood (not recorded which). The receptor set was obtained from a man aged 35 to 55 who had recovered from COVID-19.

The chain couples TRBV5-1 to TRBJ1-2; 10 nucleotides agree with TRBD1. Germline-derived CDR1 and CDR2 are SGHRS and YFSETQ. The CDR3 sequence is 15 residues long. Trimming took 0 bases from V and 8 from J; bases not matched to a gene: 7. CDR3 in amino acids: CASSLATGGAEGYTF. CDR3 sequence (DNA): TGCGCCAGCAGCTTGGCGACAGGGGGCGCGGAAGGCTACACCTTC. The whole variable domain, remainder taken from reference TRBV5-1 and TRBJ1-2, is KAGVTQTPRYLIKTRGQQVTLSCSPISGHRSVSWYQQTPGQGLQFLFEYFSETQRNKGNFPGRFSGRQFSNSRSEMNVSTLELGDSALYLCASSLATGGAEGYTFGSGTRLTVV.

The chain links TRBV18 to TRBJ1-1; maybe TRBD1 (6 bases). The CDR3 contains 14 residues. In germline, CDR1 is KGHSH, CDR2 LQKENI. Trimming removed 4 bases from V and 5 bases from J, with 14 bases in between. Here the CDR3 DNA reads TGTGCCAGCTCACGACAACAGGGACGTACTGAAGCTTTCTTT. Its translation is CASSRQQGRTEAFF.

The rearrangement links TRBV30 to TRBJ2-3, with 11 bases lining up with TRBD2. V shed 1 base and J 5 bases; nucleotides not matched to a gene: 2. This CDR3 has 14 amino acids. Germline CDR1 GTSNPN, CDR2 SVGIG (reference sequence). In nucleotides, the CDR3 is TGTGCCTGGAGTGAGACTAGCGGGATAGATACGCAGTATTTT. Amino acid sequence: CAWSETSGIDTQYF.

This chain connects TRBV15 to TRBJ1-1; 7 bases are a match to TRBD1. Germline V CDR1 and CDR2: LNHNV, YYDKDF (reference sequence). J was trimmed by 5 bases and V by 5 bases; bases with no gene match: 8. CDR3 size: 14 residues. CDR3 nucleotides: TGTGCCACCAGCTTGCGACAGGGAGGTACTGAAGCTTTCTTT. Protein sequence: CATSLRQGGTEAFF.

The rearrangement uses TRBV7-3 and TRBJ1-1; D gene unclear. This CDR3 has 16 residues. Germline V gives CDR1 SGHTA, CDR2 FQGTGA. V lost 2 bases, J lost 1 base, and 14 bases lay in between. The CDR3 protein is CASSLWSLERNTEAFF. In DNA form, the CDR3 reads TGTGCCAGCAGCTTATGGAGTCTAGAACGGAACACTGAAGCTTTCTTT.

This clone appeared once. The V gene is TRBV13, the J gene TRBJ1-6, with 7 bases fitting TRBD1. Germline CDR1 is PRHDT and CDR2 is FYEKMQ (reference sequence). The V segment lost 4 bases and the J segment 8 bases; nucleotides outside the gene matches: 11. The CDR3 has 16 amino acids. In DNA, the CDR3 is TGTGCCAGCAGCTCCGTGACAGGGCCCGCCGATTCACCCCTCCACTTT. This gives the protein CASSSVTGPADSPLHF.

The chain uses TRBV28 and TRBJ2-7, with TRBD1 matching over 7 bases. The trim removed 6 bases at V and 2 bases at J, leaving 7 bases unmatched. The CDR3 totals 14 residues. Germline-derived CDR1 and CDR2 are MDHEN and SYDVKM. CDR3 DNA: TGTGCCAGCAGGAGTCCCGGGACAGCCTACGAGCAGTACTTC. Amino acid sequence: CASRSPGTAYEQYF.

The J gene is TRBJ2-1, the V gene TRBV5-4; TRBD2 aligns across 13 bases. The CDR3 contains 15 residues. V shed 6 bases and J 8 bases; nucleotides not matched to a gene: 8. Germline V gene data show CDR1 as SGHNT and CDR2 as YYREEE (reference sequence). The CDR3 loop reads CASTTRGLAGHEQFF. Written as DNA, the CDR3 is TGTGCCAGCACCACGAGGGGACTAGCGGGGCATGAGCAGTTCTTC.

The V call is TRBV4-3, the J call TRBJ2-4; D uncertain. Germline CDR1 reads LGHNA; CDR2 reads YSLEER. The CDR3 has 18 residues. Trimming left V 0 bases short and J 0 bases short, with 15 bases between. Here the CDR3 DNA reads TGCGCCAGCAGCCAAGAGATCGCGGCGGCATTAGCCAAAAACATTCAGTACTTC. This gives the protein CASSQEIAAALAKNIQYF.

V gene TRBV30 combines with J gene TRBJ2-1, with 11 bases lining up with TRBD1. With V trimmed by 8 bases and J by 7 bases, 7 bases remained unmatched. This CDR3 contains 13 residues. Germline V gene data show CDR1 as GTSNPN and CDR2 as SVGIG (reference sequence). The CDR3 nucleotides are TGTGCCGCGGTCGGGACAGGGGGGAATGAGCAGTTCTTC. It is translated as CAAVGTGGNEQFF.

This rearrangement joins TRBV6-2 or TRBV6-3 to TRBJ2-2, with 7 bases matching TRBD1. V gave up 5 bases and J gave up 6 bases; unmatched junction bases: 6. This CDR3 is built from 14 residues. Germline CDR1 and CDR2: MNHEY and SVGEGT. This CDR3 is CASSVTGEAGELFF. CDR3 nucleotide sequence: TGTGCCAGCAGTGTAACAGGGGAAGCCGGGGAGCTGTTTTTT.

This clone occurred a few times. The chain is built from TRBV14 and TRBJ2-2; a possible D gene is TRBD1 (6 bases). CDR1 is SGHDN and CDR2 is FVKESK in the germline V gene. The CDR3 loop spans 14 amino acids. The ends were cut back, 7 bases at V and 6 bases at J, with 15 bases in the middle. The chain's CDR3 is CASKPSGQPGELFF. DNA for the CDR3: TGTGCCAGCAAACCCTCAGGACAGCCCGGGGAGCTGTTTTTT.

The J gene is TRBJ1-4, the V gene TRBV7-8; 7 bases are a match to TRBD1. Per germline, CDR1 SGHVS and CDR2 FQNEAQ. The CDR3 runs to 14 residues. V shed 5 bases and J 7 bases; nucleotides not matched to a gene: 7. CDR3 DNA sequence: TGTGCCAGCAGCCTACAGGGGAGTGGTGAAAAACTGTTTTTT. Translated, it gives CASSLQGSGEKLFF.